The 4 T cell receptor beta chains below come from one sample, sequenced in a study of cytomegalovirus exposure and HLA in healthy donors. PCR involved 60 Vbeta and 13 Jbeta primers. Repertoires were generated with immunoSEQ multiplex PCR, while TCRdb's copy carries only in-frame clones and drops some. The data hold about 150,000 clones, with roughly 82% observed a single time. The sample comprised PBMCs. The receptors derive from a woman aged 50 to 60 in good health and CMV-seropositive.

Here the CDR3 reads CASSATGGRDGYTF. In nucleotides, the CDR3 is TGTGCCAGCAGCGCTACAGGGGGCCGAGATGGCTACACCTTC. V usage is TRBV7-8 and J usage is TRBJ1-2; 9 bases line up with TRBD1. The CDR3 has 14 residues. Trimming at V came to 5 bases and at J to 6 bases, leaving 7 bases not matched to a gene. Germline V gene lookup returns CDR1 SGHVS and CDR2 FQNEAQ. Based on the CDR3 plus reference TRBV7-8 and TRBJ1-2, the full variable domain is GAGVSQSPRYKVAKRGQDVALRCDPISGHVSLFWYQQALGQGPEFLTYFQNEAQLDKSGLPSDRFFAERPEGSVSTLKIQRTQQEDSAVYLCASSATGGRDGYTFGSGTRLTVV.

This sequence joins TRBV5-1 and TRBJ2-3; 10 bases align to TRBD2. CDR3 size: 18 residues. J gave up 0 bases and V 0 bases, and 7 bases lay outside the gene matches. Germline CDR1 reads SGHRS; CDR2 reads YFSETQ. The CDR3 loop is CASSLDPSGSSSTDTQYF. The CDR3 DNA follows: TGCGCCAGCAGCTTGGATCCTAGCGGGAGCTCTAGCACAGATACGCAGTATTTT.

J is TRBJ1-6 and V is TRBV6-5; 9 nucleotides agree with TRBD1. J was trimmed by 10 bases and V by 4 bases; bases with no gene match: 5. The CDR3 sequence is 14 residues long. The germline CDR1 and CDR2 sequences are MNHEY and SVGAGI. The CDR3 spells CASSSRDRVSPLHF. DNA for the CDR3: TGTGCCAGCAGTTCCCGGGACAGGGTCTCACCCCTCCACTTT.

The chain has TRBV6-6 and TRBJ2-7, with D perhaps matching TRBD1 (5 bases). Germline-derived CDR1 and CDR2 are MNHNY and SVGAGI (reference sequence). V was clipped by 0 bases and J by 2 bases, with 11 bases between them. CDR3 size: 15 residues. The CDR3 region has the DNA TGTGCCAGCAGTTACTCGGGTGGCAGGGCCTACGAGCAGTACTTC. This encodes CASSYSGGRAYEQYF.